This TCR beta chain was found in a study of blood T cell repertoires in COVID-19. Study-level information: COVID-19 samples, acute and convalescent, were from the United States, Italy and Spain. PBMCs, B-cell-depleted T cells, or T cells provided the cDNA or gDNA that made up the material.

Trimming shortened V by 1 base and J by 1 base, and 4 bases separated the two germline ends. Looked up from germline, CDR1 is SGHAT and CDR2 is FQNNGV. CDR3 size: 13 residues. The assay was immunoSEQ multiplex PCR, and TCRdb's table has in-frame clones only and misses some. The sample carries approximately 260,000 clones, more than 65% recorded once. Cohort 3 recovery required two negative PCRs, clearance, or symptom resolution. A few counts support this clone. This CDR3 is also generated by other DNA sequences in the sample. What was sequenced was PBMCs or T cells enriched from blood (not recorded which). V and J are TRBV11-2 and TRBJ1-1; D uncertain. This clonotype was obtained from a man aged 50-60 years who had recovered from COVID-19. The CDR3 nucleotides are TGTGCCAGCAGCTTAGGACAGAACACTGAAGCTTTCTTT. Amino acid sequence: CASSLGQNTEAFF. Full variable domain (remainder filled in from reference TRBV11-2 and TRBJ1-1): EAGVAQSPRYKIIEKRQSVAFWCNPISGHATLYWYQQILGQGPKLLIQFQNNGVVDDSQLPKDRFSAERLKGVDSTLKIQPAKLEDSAVYLCASSLGQNTEAFFGQGTRLTVV.